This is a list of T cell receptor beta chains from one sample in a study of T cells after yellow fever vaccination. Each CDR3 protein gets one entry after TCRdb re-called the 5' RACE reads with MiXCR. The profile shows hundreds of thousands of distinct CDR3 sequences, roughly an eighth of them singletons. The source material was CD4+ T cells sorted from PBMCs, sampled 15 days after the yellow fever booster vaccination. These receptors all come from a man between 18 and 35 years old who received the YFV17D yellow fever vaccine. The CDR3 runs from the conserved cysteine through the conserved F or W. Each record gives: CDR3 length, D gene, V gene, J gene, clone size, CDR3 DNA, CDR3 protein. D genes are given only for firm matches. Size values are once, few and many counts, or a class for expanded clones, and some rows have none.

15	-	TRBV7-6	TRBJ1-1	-	TGTGCCAGCAGCTTAGTATCGACTATGAACACTGAAGCTTTCTTT	CASSLVSTMNTEAFF
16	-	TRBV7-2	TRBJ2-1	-	TGTGCCAGCAGCTCGCTCCGCGGCCGGGAATACAATGAGCAGTTCTTC	CASSSLRGREYNEQFF
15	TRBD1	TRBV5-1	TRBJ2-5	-	TGCGCCAGCCAACGGGACAGGGGATTCGGAGAGACCCAGTACTTC	CASQRDRGFGETQYF
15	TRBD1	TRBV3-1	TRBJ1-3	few	TGTGCCAGCAGCCAAGATCTGGGACAGTTAAACACCATATATTTT	CASSQDLGQLNTIYF
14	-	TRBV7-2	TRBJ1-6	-	TGTGCCAGCAGCAATACCCCAGGGAATTCACCCCTCCACTTT	CASSNTPGNSPLHF
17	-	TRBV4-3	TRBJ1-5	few	TGCGCCAGCAGCCAAGATGAGTGGAGTGGGGGCAATCAGCCCCAGCATTTT	CASSQDEWSGGNQPQHF
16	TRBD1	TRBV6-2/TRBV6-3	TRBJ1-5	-	TGTGCCAGCAGCGAGGCCGGGACAGGGAATTATCAGCCCCAGCATTTT	CASSEAGTGNYQPQHF
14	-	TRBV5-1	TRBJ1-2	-	TGCGCCAGCAGCAACCAAGGGACTCCCTATGGCTACACCTTC	CASSNQGTPYGYTF
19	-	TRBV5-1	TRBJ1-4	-	TGCGCCAGCAGCCACGATCCCGGGACAAGGGTAGGAACTAATGAAAAACTGTTTTTT	CASSHDPGTRVGTNEKLFF
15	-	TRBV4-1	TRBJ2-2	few	TGCGCCAGCAGCCAAGGCCGGGCCCACACCGGGGAGCTGTTTTTT	CASSQGRAHTGELFF
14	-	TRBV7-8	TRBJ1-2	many	TGTGCCAGCAGCTTAGATCGCACGACTTATGGCTACACCTTC	CASSLDRTTYGYTF
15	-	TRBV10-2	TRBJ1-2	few	TGCGCCAGCACATCCGACCTTTTACAGGGAGCTGGCTACACCTTC	CASTSDLLQGAGYTF
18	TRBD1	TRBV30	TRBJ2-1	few	TGTGCCTGGAATCCCCTAAATGGTCCGGGACAGGGGTACAATGAGCAGTTCTTC	CAWNPLNGPGQGYNEQFF
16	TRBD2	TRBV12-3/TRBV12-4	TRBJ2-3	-	TGTGCCAGCAGTTTGGCCAGCGGGGGCTTCACAGATACGCAGTATTTT	CASSLASGGFTDTQYF
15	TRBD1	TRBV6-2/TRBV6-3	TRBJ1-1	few	TGTGCCAGCAGTTACTCAGGGGGCAGGAACACTGAAGCTTTCTTT	CASSYSGGRNTEAFF
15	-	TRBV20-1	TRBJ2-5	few	TGCAGTGCTAGAGACCCTCAGGGGCCTGGGGAGACCCAGTACTTC	CSARDPQGPGETQYF
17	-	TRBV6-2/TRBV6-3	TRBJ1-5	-	TGTGCCAGCAGGACTTGGGGAGCAGGGTCTAGCAATCAGCCCCAGCATTTT	CASRTWGAGSSNQPQHF
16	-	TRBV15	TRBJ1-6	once	TGTGCCACCAGCAGAGATCTCATGGGCCAAAATTCACCCCTCCACTTT	CATSRDLMGQNSPLHF
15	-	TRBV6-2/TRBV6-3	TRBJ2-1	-	TGTGCCAGCAGTTACGTGTGGGGGGGCCAAAATGAGCAGTTCTTC	CASSYVWGGQNEQFF
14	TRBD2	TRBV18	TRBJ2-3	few	TGTGCCAGCTCGTCCGGGACTACCTCGGGTACGCAGTATTTT	CASSSGTTSGTQYF
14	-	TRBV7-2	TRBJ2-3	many	TGTGCCAGCAGCTTAGAGGTGGGACGGAATACGCAGTATTTT	CASSLEVGRNTQYF
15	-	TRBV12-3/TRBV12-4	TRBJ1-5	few	TGTGCCAGCAGTATGAACCGGGACAAAAATCAGCCCCAGCATTTT	CASSMNRDKNQPQHF
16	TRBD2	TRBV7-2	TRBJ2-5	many	TGTGCCAGCAGCTTGAGTGGAGCGGGGGGCCAAGAGACCCAGTACTTC	CASSLSGAGGQETQYF
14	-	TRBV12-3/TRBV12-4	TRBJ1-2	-	TGTGCCAGCAGCCGAAGGACGGGTAACTATGGCTACACCTTC	CASSRRTGNYGYTF
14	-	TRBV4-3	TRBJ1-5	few	TGCGCCAGCAGCCGGTTGTTGGGCAATCAGCCCCAGCATTTT	CASSRLLGNQPQHF
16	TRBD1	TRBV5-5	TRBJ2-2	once	TGTGCCAGCAGCCGACCAAACAGGGGGGACACCGGGGAGCTGTTTTTT	CASSRPNRGDTGELFF
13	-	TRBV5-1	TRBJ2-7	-	TGCGCCAGCAGCGTTACAGGGTCCTACGAGCAGTACTTC	CASSVTGSYEQYF
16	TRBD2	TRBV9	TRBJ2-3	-	TGTGCCAGCACCAAGGGGACTAGCGGTAGCACAGATACGCAGTATTTT	CASTKGTSGSTDTQYF
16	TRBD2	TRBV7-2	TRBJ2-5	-	TGTGCCAGCAGTTACGTCGCGGGGGGGCCGGGGGAGACCCAGTACTTC	CASSYVAGGPGETQYF
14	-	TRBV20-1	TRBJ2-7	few	TGCAGTGCTACCCGACAGGTGGGGACCTCCGAGCAGTACTTC	CSATRQVGTSEQYF
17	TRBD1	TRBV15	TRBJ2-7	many	TGTGCCACCAGCAGAGAATTTGGGACAGGCATGGCCTACGAGCAGTACTTC	CATSREFGTGMAYEQYF